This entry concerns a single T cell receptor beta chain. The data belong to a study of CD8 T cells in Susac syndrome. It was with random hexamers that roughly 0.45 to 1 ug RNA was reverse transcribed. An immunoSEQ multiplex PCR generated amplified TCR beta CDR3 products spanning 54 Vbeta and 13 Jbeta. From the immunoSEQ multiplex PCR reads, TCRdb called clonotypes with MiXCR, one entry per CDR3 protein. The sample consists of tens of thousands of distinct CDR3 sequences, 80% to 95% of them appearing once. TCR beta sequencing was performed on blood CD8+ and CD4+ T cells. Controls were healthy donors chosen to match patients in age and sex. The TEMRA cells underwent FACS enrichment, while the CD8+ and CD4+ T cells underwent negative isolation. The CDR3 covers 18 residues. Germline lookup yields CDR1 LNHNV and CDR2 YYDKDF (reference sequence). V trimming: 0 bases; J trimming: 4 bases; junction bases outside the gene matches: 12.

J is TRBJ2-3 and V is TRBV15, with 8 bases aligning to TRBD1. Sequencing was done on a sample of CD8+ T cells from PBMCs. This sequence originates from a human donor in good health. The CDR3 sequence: CATSREPGTGPNSDTQYF. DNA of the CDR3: TGTGCCACCAGCAGAGAACCCGGGACAGGTCCGAATTCAGATACGCAGTATTTT.